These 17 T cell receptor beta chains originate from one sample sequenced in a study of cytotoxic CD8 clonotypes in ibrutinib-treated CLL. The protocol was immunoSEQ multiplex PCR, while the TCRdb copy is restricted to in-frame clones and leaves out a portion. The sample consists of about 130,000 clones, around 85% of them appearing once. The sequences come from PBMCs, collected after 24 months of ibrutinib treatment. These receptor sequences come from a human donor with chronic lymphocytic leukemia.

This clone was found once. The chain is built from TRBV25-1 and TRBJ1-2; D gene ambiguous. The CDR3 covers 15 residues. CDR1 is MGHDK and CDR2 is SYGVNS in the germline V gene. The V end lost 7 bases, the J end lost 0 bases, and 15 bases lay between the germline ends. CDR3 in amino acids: CASTPAGSTNYGYTF. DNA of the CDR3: TGTGCCAGCACCCCGGCCGGGAGCACTAACTATGGCTACACCTTC.

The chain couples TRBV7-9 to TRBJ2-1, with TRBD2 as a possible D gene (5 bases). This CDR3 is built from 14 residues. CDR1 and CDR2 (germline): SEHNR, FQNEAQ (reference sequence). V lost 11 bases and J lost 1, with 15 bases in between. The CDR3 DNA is TGTGCCTGGGAGTGGGTTCCTTCCTACAATGAGCAGTTCTTC. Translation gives CAWEWVPSYNEQFF.

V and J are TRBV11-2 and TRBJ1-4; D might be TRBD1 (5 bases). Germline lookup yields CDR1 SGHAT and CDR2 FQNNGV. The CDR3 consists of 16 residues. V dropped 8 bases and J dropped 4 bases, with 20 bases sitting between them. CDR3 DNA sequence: TGTGCCAGCGGTGTGAGAGAGCATGGGGGTAATGAAAAACTGTTTTTT. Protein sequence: CASGVREHGGNEKLFF.

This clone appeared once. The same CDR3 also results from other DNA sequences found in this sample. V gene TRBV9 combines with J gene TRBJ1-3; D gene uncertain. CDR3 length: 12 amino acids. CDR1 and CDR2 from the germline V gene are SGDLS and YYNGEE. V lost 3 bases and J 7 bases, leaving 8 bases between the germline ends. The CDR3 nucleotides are TGTGCCAGCAGCGAGGGCGGCAACACCATATATTTT. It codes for CASSEGGNTIYF. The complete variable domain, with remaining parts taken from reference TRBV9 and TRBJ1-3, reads DSGVTQTPKHLITATGQRVTLRCSPRSGDLSVYWYQQSLDQGLQFLIQYYNGEERAKGNILERFSAQQFPDLHSELNLSSLELGDSALYFCASSEGGNTIYFGEGSWLTVV.

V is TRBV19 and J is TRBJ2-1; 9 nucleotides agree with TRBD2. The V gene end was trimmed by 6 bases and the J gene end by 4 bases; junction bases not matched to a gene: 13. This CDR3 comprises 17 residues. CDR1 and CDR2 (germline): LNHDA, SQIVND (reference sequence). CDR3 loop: CASRRSSGKVNYNEQFF. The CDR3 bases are TGTGCCAGTAGGCGCTCTAGCGGGAAGGTAAATTACAATGAGCAGTTCTTC.

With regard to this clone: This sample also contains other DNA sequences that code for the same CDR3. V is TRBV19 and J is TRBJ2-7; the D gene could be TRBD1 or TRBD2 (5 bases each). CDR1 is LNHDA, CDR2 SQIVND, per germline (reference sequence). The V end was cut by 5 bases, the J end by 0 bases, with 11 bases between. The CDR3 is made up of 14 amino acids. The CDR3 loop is CASSPGTSSYEQYF. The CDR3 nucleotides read TGTGCCAGTAGTCCCGGGACGAGCTCCTACGAGCAGTACTTC.

The CDR3 DNA follows: TGTGCCAGCAGCTTGTTCCAGGCGTCAGGCTACACCTTC. As protein: CASSLFQASGYTF. J is TRBJ1-2 and V is TRBV5-4; D not certain. Germline lookup yields CDR1 SGHNT and CDR2 YYREEE (reference sequence). The CDR3 covers 13 residues. V dropped 1 base and J dropped 8 bases, with 12 bases sitting between them.

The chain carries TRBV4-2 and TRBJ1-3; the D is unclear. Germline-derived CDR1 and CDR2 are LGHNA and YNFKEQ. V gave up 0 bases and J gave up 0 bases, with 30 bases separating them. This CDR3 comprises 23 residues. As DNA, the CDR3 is TGTGCCAGCAGCCAAGATCATCCCTCCTATAGTCCCCTTCCCACGGTCTCTGGAAACACCATATATTTT. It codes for CASSQDHPSYSPLPTVSGNTIYF.

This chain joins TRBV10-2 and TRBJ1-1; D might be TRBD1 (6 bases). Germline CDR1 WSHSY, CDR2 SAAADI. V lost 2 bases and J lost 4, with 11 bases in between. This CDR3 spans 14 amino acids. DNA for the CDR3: TGCGCCAGCAGTGAGAGGGGGGGGACCACTGAAGCTTTCTTT. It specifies CASSERGGTTEAFF.

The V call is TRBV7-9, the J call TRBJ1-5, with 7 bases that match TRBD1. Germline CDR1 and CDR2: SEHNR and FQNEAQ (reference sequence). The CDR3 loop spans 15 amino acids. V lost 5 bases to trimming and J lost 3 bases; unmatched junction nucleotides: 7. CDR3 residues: CASSARQGINQPQHF. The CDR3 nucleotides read TGTGCCAGCAGCGCTAGACAGGGCATCAATCAGCCCCAGCATTTT.

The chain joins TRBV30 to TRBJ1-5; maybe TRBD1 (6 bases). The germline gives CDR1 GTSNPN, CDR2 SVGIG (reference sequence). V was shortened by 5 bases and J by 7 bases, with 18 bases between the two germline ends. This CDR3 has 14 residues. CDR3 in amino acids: CAWAVAGEGQPQHF. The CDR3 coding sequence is TGTGCCTGGGCCGTGGCAGGGGAAGGGCAGCCCCAGCATTTT. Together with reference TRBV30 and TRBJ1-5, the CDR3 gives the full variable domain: SQTIHQWPATLVQPVGSPLSLECTVEGTSNPNLYWYRQAAGRGLQLLFYSVGIGQISSEVPQNLSASRPQDRQFILSSKKLLLSDSGFYLCAWAVAGEGQPQHFGDGTRLSIL.

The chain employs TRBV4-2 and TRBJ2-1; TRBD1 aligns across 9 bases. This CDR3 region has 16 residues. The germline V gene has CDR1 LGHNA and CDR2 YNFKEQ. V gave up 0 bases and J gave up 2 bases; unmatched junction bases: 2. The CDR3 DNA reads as TGTGCCAGCAGCCAAGACCGGGACAGGGCCTACAATGAGCAGTTCTTC. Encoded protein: CASSQDRDRAYNEQFF.

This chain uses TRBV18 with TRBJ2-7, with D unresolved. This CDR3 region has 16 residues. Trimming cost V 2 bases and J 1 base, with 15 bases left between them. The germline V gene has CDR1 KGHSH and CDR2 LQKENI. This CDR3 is CASSPSEGKISYEQYF. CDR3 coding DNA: TGTGCCAGCTCACCATCCGAAGGGAAGATTTCCTACGAGCAGTACTTC. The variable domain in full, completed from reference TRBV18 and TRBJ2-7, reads NAGVMQNPRHLVRRRGQEARLRCSPMKGHSHVYWYRQLPEEGLKFMVYLQKENIIDESGMPKERFSAEFPKEGPSILRIQQVVRGDSAAYFCASSPSEGKISYEQYFGPGTRLTVT.

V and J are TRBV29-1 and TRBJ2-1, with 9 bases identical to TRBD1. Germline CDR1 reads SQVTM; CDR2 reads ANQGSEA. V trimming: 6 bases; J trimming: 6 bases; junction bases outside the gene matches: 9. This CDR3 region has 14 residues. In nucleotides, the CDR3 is TGCAGCGTCTGGGGGACAGGGACCCTCAATGAGCAGTTCTTC. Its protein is CSVWGTGTLNEQFF.

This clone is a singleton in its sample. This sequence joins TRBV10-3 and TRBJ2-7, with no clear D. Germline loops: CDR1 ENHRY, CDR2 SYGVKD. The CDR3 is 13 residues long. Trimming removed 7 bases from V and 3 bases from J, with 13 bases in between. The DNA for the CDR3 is TGTGCCATCACCTTGGGCCTAGGCTACGAGCAGTACTTC. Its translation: CAITLGLGYEQYF.

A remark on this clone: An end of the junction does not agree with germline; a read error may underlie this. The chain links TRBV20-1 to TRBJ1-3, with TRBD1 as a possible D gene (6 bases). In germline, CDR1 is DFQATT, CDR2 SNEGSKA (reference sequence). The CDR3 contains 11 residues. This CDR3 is CSAESAIKGVF. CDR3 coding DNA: TGCAGTGCTGAATCGGCCATCAAGGGGGTATTT.

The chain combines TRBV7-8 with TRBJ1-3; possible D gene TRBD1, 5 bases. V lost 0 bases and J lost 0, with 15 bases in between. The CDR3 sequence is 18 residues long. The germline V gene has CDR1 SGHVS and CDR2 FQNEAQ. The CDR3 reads CASSLARRGPLSGNTIYF. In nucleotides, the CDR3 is TGTGCCAGCAGCTTAGCGCGAAGGGGACCCCTCTCTGGAAACACCATATATTTT.